The 28 T cell receptor beta chains below come from one sample, sequenced in a study of blood T cell repertoires in COVID-19. The table came from immunoSEQ multiplex PCR; TCRdb's copy has only in-frame clones and leaves some out. The sample comprises about 150,000 clones, 87% of which are singletons, and about 4.1% rests with the top ten. Sequencing was done on a sample of PBMCs or T cells enriched from blood (not recorded which). Receptors originate from a woman aged 35 to 49 who had been exposed to COVID-19.

This clone was detected only once. The chain uses TRBV27 and TRBJ2-1; perhaps TRBD1 as D (6 bases). This CDR3 region has 16 residues. From germline, CDR1 is MNHEY and CDR2 SMNVEV (reference sequence). V lost 0 bases and J 0 bases, leaving 9 bases between the germline ends. DNA of the CDR3: TGTGCCAGCAGTTTATCCACAGGGCTCTCCTACAATGAGCAGTTCTTC. It encodes CASSLSTGLSYNEQFF.

The chain employs TRBV19 and TRBJ2-1, with 11 bases aligning to TRBD1. With V trimmed by 6 bases and J by 5 bases, 9 bases remained unmatched. This CDR3 contains 16 residues. The V gene's germline CDR1 is LNHDA and CDR2 SQIVND (reference sequence). The CDR3 sequence: CASSLIGQGADNEQFF. The DNA for the CDR3 is TGTGCCAGTAGCCTGATCGGACAGGGGGCCGACAATGAGCAGTTCTTC.

This chain uses TRBV14 with TRBJ1-5, with TRBD1 identical over 11 bases. CDR1 and CDR2 (germline): SGHDN, FVKESK. V dropped 4 bases and J dropped 6; count of bases not matched to a gene: 5. The CDR3 runs to 15 residues. CDR3 region: CASSPGTGGGQPQHF. In DNA form, the CDR3 reads TGTGCCAGCAGCCCCGGGACAGGGGGAGGTCAGCCCCAGCATTTT.

This chain links TRBV29-1 with TRBJ1-2, with a tentative D call TRBD1 (5 bases). CDR3 size: 12 residues. Germline loops: CDR1 SQVTM, CDR2 ANQGSEA. Trimming shortened V by 6 bases and J by 4 bases, and 12 bases separated the two germline ends. The CDR3 loop is CSVSTAGYGYTF. The CDR3 bases are TGCAGCGTCTCGACAGCGGGCTATGGCTACACCTTC. The full variable domain, completed using reference TRBV29-1 and TRBJ1-2, is SAVISQKPSRDICQRGTSLTIQCQVDSQVTMMFWYRQQPGQSLTLIATANQGSEATYESGFVIDKFPISRPNLTFSTLTVSNMSPEDSSIYLCSVSTAGYGYTFGSGTRLTVV.

The V and J genes are TRBV10-3 and TRBJ2-7; D might be TRBD1 (5 bases). The CDR3 sequence is 12 residues long. Germline assignment: CDR1 ENHRY and CDR2 SYGVKD. V lost 10 bases, J lost 4 bases, and 14 bases lay in between. The CDR3 nucleotides read TGTGCCAGCCAGGGTGACGTATACGAGCAGTACTTC. Its protein product is CASQGDVYEQYF.

This sequence joins TRBV5-1 and TRBJ2-2; 8 nucleotides agree with TRBD2. The CDR3 runs 15 residues. CDR1 is SGHRS and CDR2 is YFSETQ in the germline V gene. V shed 5 bases, J shed 5 bases, and the junction held 8 bases outside the gene matches. The CDR3 loop reads CASSSGTRQTGELFF. CDR3 coding DNA: TGCGCCAGCAGTTCCGGGACTAGGCAGACCGGGGAGCTGTTTTTT. The variable domain in full, with the rest retrieved from reference TRBV5-1 and TRBJ2-2, is KAGVTQTPRYLIKTRGQQVTLSCSPISGHRSVSWYQQTPGQGLQFLFEYFSETQRNKGNFPGRFSGRQFSNSRSEMNVSTLELGDSALYLCASSSGTRQTGELFFGEGSRLTVL.

The gene calls are TRBV4-1 and TRBJ2-1; 7 bases match TRBD1. This CDR3 is 14 amino acids long. J gave up 9 bases and V 0 bases, and 5 bases lay outside the gene matches. Germline values: CDR1 MGHRA, CDR2 YSYEKL. The CDR3 region has the DNA TGCGCCAGCAGCCAAGAGACAGGGACGGGTGAGCAGTTCTTC. It translates to CASSQETGTGEQFF.

Regarding this clone: Other DNA variants within this sample encode the same CDR3. V is TRBV12-3 or TRBV12-4 and J is TRBJ1-1; 8 nucleotides agree with TRBD1. V trimming: 5 bases; J trimming: 4 bases; junction bases outside the gene matches: 3. The CDR3 length is 13 residues. Here the CDR3 DNA reads TGTGCCAGCAGTAGACAGGGGCGCACTGAAGCTTTCTTT. Amino acid sequence: CASSRQGRTEAFF.

The genes are TRBV28 and TRBJ2-7; 13 nucleotides agree with TRBD2. The CDR3 has 13 amino acids. J was trimmed by 12 bases and V by 10 bases; bases with no gene match: 12. Looked up from germline, CDR1 is MDHEN and CDR2 is SYDVKM. The CDR3 protein is CATHGLAGDPRYF. The DNA for the CDR3 is TGTGCCACACACGGACTAGCGGGAGACCCCCGGTACTTC.

V and J are TRBV4-3 and TRBJ2-2, with TRBD2 as a possible D gene (6 bases). The CDR3 spans 13 residues. Germline V lookup: CDR1 LGHNA, CDR2 YSLEER. V gave up 5 bases and J gave up 7 bases, with 11 bases separating them. This CDR3 reads CASSRGTGGELFF. In DNA, the CDR3 is TGCGCCAGCAGCAGAGGGACTGGCGGGGAGCTGTTTTTT.

V and J are TRBV10-3 and TRBJ2-7; 7 bases agree with TRBD2. Trimming removed 0 bases from V and 6 bases from J; junction bases left unmatched: 5. The CDR3 loop spans 14 amino acids. Germline V CDR1 and CDR2: ENHRY, SYGVKD. CDR3 sequence (DNA): TGTGCCATCAGTGAGTCGTGGGTAGCGGGCGAGCAGTACTTC. It specifies CAISESWVAGEQYF.

V is TRBV29-1 and J is TRBJ2-7; possibly TRBD2 for D (5 bases). Trimming took off 4 bases at V and 3 bases at J, with 10 bases between the two ends. The CDR3 sequence is 12 residues long. Germline V gene sequence: CDR1 SQVTM, CDR2 ANQGSEA. CDR3 protein: CSVAGGSYEQYF. In DNA, the CDR3 is TGCAGCGTTGCAGGAGGTAGCTACGAGCAGTACTTC.

The CDR3 nucleotides are TGTGCCAGCAGTCCAGACAGGTATGGCTACACCTTC. It is translated as CASSPDRYGYTF. V and J are TRBV6-5 and TRBJ1-2; D is possibly TRBD1 (6 bases). The CDR3 sequence is 12 residues long. The germline V and J ends were trimmed by 5 bases and 5 bases, with 9 bases remaining between them. Germline CDR1 and CDR2: MNHEY and SVGAGI.

The V and J genes are TRBV4-2 and TRBJ2-2; the D gene is possibly TRBD1 (6 bases). Trimming shortened V by 1 base and J by 10 bases, and 7 bases separated the two germline ends. The CDR3 sequence is 12 residues long. Germline CDR1 is LGHNA and CDR2 is YNFKEQ. The CDR3 DNA follows: TGTGCCAGCAGCCAAGGACAGGTGGAGCTGTTTTTT. It codes for CASSQGQVELFF.

The gene calls are TRBV27 and TRBJ2-7; 9 nucleotides match TRBD2. CDR1 is MNHEY and CDR2 is SMNVEV in the germline V gene (reference sequence). The V gene end was trimmed by 6 bases and the J gene end by 4 bases; junction bases not matched to a gene: 13. The CDR3 totals 16 residues. The chain's CDR3 is CASSLGPGTSLYEQYF. CDR3 in DNA: TGTGCCAGCAGCTTAGGACCCGGGACTAGCTTATACGAGCAGTACTTC.

V gene TRBV19 combines with J gene TRBJ2-2, with a weak D call TRBD2 (6 bases). CDR3 length: 16 residues. Trimming cost V 7 bases and J 6 bases, with 21 bases left between them. From germline, CDR1 is LNHDA and CDR2 SQIVND (reference sequence). CDR3 amino acids: CASKAARDGSAGELFF. In DNA, the CDR3 is TGTGCCAGTAAGGCGGCCCGAGACGGGAGCGCCGGGGAGCTGTTTTTT.

This clone has only one observation. The chain couples TRBV6-6 to TRBJ2-5; D possibly corresponds to TRBD2 (7 bases). V lost 7 bases and J 7 bases, leaving 16 bases between the germline ends. CDR1 and CDR2 (germline): MNHNY, SVGAGI (reference sequence). The length of the CDR3 is 13 residues. This chain's CDR3 is CASNRGGRRTQYF. The CDR3 region has the DNA TGTGCCAGCAATAGGGGGGGGCGGAGGACCCAGTACTTC.

V gene TRBV28 combines with J gene TRBJ2-5, with 7 bases matching TRBD1. This CDR3 contains 13 residues. Germline CDR1 MDHEN, CDR2 SYDVKM. J lost 3 bases, V lost 7 bases, and 5 bases had no gene match. The CDR3 DNA is TGTGCCAGCAAGGGGGCAGCGGAAGAGACCCAGTACTTC. Protein: CASKGAAEETQYF.

The chain couples TRBV29-1 to TRBJ1-4, with 12 bases matching TRBD1. CDR1 is SQVTM, CDR2 ANQGSEA, per germline. The J segment lost 6 bases and the V segment lost 4 bases, leaving 0 bases of the junction unmatched. This CDR3 has 13 amino acids. The CDR3 region is CSVGDRGHEKLFF. The CDR3 DNA sequence: TGCAGCGTTGGGGACAGGGGGCATGAAAAACTGTTTTTT.

On this clone: The sample holds other DNA sequences that translate to the same CDR3. The chain recombines TRBV19 with TRBJ1-1; D is unresolved. The CDR3 covers 13 residues. The V end lost 5 bases, the J end lost 1 base, and 8 bases lay between the germline ends. Germline values: CDR1 LNHDA, CDR2 SQIVND (reference sequence). The CDR3 spells CASSARKNTEAFF. As DNA, the CDR3 is TGTGCCAGTAGTGCCAGGAAGAACACTGAAGCTTTCTTT.

The CDR3 is CASSVEDSGNTIYF. The CDR3 DNA reads as TGTGCCAGCAGCGTAGAGGACAGTGGAAACACCATATATTTT. This chain uses TRBV9 with TRBJ1-3; possibly TRBD1 for D (6 bases). In germline, CDR1 is SGDLS, CDR2 YYNGEE. V shed 0 bases and J shed 3 bases, with 7 bases lying between them. The CDR3 is 14 residues long.

The V and J genes are TRBV3-1 (or the pseudogene TRBV3-2) and TRBJ2-4; 10 nucleotides match TRBD1. CDR1 is LGHDT and CDR2 is YNNKEL in the germline V gene (reference sequence). J gave up 3 bases and V 1 base, and 6 bases lay outside the gene matches. The CDR3 is 17 residues long. In DNA, the CDR3 is TGTGCCAGCAGCCAAGTAGGGGACAGGGGTTTCAAAAACATTCAGTACTTC. Translation gives CASSQVGDRGFKNIQYF.

This rearrangement joins TRBV27 to TRBJ2-7; 10 positions agree with TRBD1. The length of the CDR3 is 13 residues. V dropped 5 bases and J dropped 3; count of bases not matched to a gene: 1. Germline V gene sequence: CDR1 MNHEY, CDR2 SMNVEV (reference sequence). CDR3 amino acids: CASSRDRGYEQYF. CDR3 in DNA: TGTGCCAGCAGTCGGGACAGGGGCTACGAGCAGTACTTC.

The chain has TRBV5-1 and TRBJ2-5; D gene unclear. Germline V gene lookup returns CDR1 SGHRS and CDR2 YFSETQ. Deletions cut 3 bases from V and 0 bases from J, with 6 bases between. The CDR3 length is 13 residues. CDR3 sequence reads: CASSSPYQETQYF. CDR3 nucleotides: TGCGCCAGCAGCTCCCCGTACCAAGAGACCCAGTACTTC.

V and J are TRBV29-1 and TRBJ2-1; 7 bases agree with TRBD2. This CDR3 is built from 14 residues. V shed 4 bases, J shed 9 bases, and the junction held 12 bases outside the gene matches. Germline V gives CDR1 SQVTM, CDR2 ANQGSEA. The CDR3 bases are TGCAGCGTTGTAGGCGGGAGAGCTCCAGGTGAGCAGTTCTTC. Residues: CSVVGGRAPGEQFF.

The chain carries TRBV2 and TRBJ2-2; TRBD1 aligns across 7 bases. CDR1 is SNHLY, CDR2 FYNNEI, per germline. The CDR3 totals 15 residues. V was clipped by 7 bases and J by 7 bases; unmatched bases: 12. For the CDR3, the DNA is TGTGCCAGCACTTGGACAGGAAGGGTTGGCGGGGAGCTGTTTTTT. This translates into CASTWTGRVGGELFF. The full variable domain, in which reference TRBV2 and TRBJ2-2 provide the parts outside the CDR3, is EPEVTQTPSHQVTQMGQEVILRCVPISNHLYFYWYRQILGQKVEFLVSFYNNEISEKSEIFDDQFSVERPDGSNFTLKIRSTKLEDSAMYFCASTWTGRVGGELFFGEGSRLTVL.

The V gene is TRBV5-6, the J gene TRBJ1-2, with a tentative D call TRBD1 (6 bases). Germline V CDR1 and CDR2: SGHDT, YYEEEE. The ends were cut back, 5 bases at V and 7 bases at J, with 21 bases in the middle. This CDR3 spans 15 amino acids. This CDR3 reads CASRVTGQTRAGYTF. The CDR3 DNA reads as TGTGCCAGCAGGGTTACAGGGCAAACTAGGGCTGGCTACACCTTC.

This rearrangement joins TRBV28 to TRBJ1-2; 8 bases match TRBD1. The germline gives CDR1 MDHEN, CDR2 SYDVKM. V dropped 6 bases and J dropped 6; count of bases not matched to a gene: 9. The CDR3 has 14 amino acids. The CDR3 nucleotides are TGTGCCAGCAGCCCTCCGGACAGGGAAGATGGCTACACCTTC. This translates into CASSPPDREDGYTF.